This T cell receptor beta chain was identified in a study of blood T cell repertoires in COVID-19. The overall study: COVID-19 samples from acute and convalescent phases originated in the United States, Italy and Spain. Nucleic acid was either cDNA or gDNA, and it came from T cells, B-cell-depleted T cells, or PBMCs.

This CDR3 has 13 residues. The V and J ends lost 3 bases and 3 bases respectively, with 9 bases between them. Germline V gives CDR1 LNHNV, CDR2 YYDKDF (reference sequence). As handled by the study authors: The authors estimated nucleated cell counts from reference gene primer amplification. The method was immunoSEQ multiplex PCR; TCRdb's version includes in-frame clones alone and lacks a portion of them. That table supplies the V and J calls and clone size; D and trimming were determined from the DNA. The sample carries 15,000 to 20,000 clones, 80% to 90% recorded once. The gene calls are TRBV15 and TRBJ2-7; TRBD2 might be the D (5 bases). The receptor's source is a man aged 55 to 70 with active COVID-19. The source material was peripheral blood. The CDR3 here is CATSRARGYEQYF. The CDR3 coding sequence is TGTGCCACCAGCAGGGCCCGGGGCTACGAGCAGTACTTC. The whole variable domain, filled in from reference TRBV15 and TRBJ2-7, reads DAMVIQNPRYQVTQFGKPVTLSCSQTLNHNVMYWYQQKSSQAPKLLFHYYDKDFNNEADTPDNFQSRRPNTSFCFLDIRSPGLGDTAMYLCATSRARGYEQYFGPGTRLTVT.